These T cell receptor beta chains were read from a single sample in a study of Graves' ophthalmopathy and Graves' hyperthyroidism. In TCRdb, the multiplex PCR reads were re-called with MiXCR into one record per CDR3 protein. The table has approximately 540,000 distinct CDR3 sequences, less than 40% seen once. Input material: peripheral blood or thyroid tissue (not recorded which). The receptor source for this set is an adult man with Graves' hyperthyroidism. CDR3s include the opening cysteine and the closing phenylalanine or tryptophan. Fields, in order: V gene, J gene, D gene, clone size, CDR3 DNA, CDR3 protein. D genes are given only for firm matches. Rows may omit the clone size; those that give it use once, few, many or a size class.

TRBV7-6	TRBJ2-5	-	-	TGTGCCAGCAGCGTTGTCCGGGGCTACCAAGAGACCCAGTACTTC	CASSVVRGYQETQYF
TRBV24-1	TRBJ1-1	-	-	TGTGCCACCAGTGATGTCGGGGTCTCGACTGAGGCTTCCTTT	CATSDVGVSTEASF
TRBV7-9	TRBJ2-7	-	few	TGTGCCAGCAGTCCATCGGAGGTGGGCGAGCAGTACTTC	CASSPSEVGEQYF
TRBV7-8	TRBJ1-6	-	-	TGTGCCAGCGGCTTGGGGCAAGACTCCTATAATTCACCCCTCCACTTT	CASGLGQDSYNSPLHF
TRBV29-1	TRBJ1-2	TRBD1	-	TGCAGACCGGGACAGGGGTACTATGGCTACACCTTC	CRPGQGYYGYTF
TRBV7-2	TRBJ2-7	-	-	TGTGCCAGCAGCTTAAGGGTGTTTGCGGGCGAGCAGTACTTC	CASSLRVFAGEQYF
TRBV24-1	TRBJ1-1	TRBD1	many	TGTGCCACCAGCGACAGGGGGCTGAACACTGAAGCTTTCTTT	CATSDRGLNTEAFF
TRBV25-1	TRBJ2-5	TRBD1	-	TGTGCCAGCAGTGAGGACAGGGACAATGAGCAGTACTTC	CASSEDRDNEQYF
TRBV20-1	TRBJ2-5	TRBD2	many	TGCAGTGCTAGAGACGGACTAGCGGATGAAGAGACCCAGTACTTC	CSARDGLADEETQYF
TRBV25-1	TRBJ2-7	TRBD1	once	TGTGCCGGACAGGGAACGACCTTCGAGCAGTACTTC	CAGQGTTFEQYF
TRBV7-9	TRBJ1-1	TRBD1	few	TGTGCCAGCAGCCCCCGGGCCGGGACAGGGCTGCTGAACACTGAAGCTTTCTTT	CASSPRAGTGLLNTEAFF
TRBV7-9	TRBJ1-4	TRBD1	-	TGTGCCAGCAGTTCCACAGGGGAGGGGAGGAATGAAAAACTGTTTTTT	CASSSTGEGRNEKLFF
TRBV7-9	TRBJ1-1	-	many	TGTGCCAGCAGCTTAGTACAGACTGAAGCTTTCTTT	CASSLVQTEAFF
TRBV7-8	TRBJ2-3	TRBD2	-	TGTGCCAGCAGCTTAGGATTAGGCGGGAGGTCCACAGATACGCAGTATTTT	CASSLGLGGRSTDTQYF
TRBV7-3	TRBJ1-6	-	-	TGTGCCAGCAGCTACCTAGGGCTGAGGACGAGCAATTCACCCCTCCACTTT	CASSYLGLRTSNSPLHF
TRBV25-1	TRBJ1-1	-	many	TGTGCCAGCAGTGATCGGGGGGACGAAGCTTTCTTT	CASSDRGDEAFF
TRBV6-1	TRBJ1-1	-	few	TGTGCCAGCAGTGAATCTAAAGGGAGAAAGAAGGCTTTCTTT	CASSESKGRKKAFF
TRBV12-3/TRBV12-4	TRBJ2-2	-	many	TGTGCCAGCAGGGCCGACAGGAACACCGGGGAGCTGTTTTTT	CASRADRNTGELFF
TRBV2	TRBJ1-5	-	many	TGTGCCAGCAGTTGGGACAGCAATCAGCCCCAGCATTTT	CASSWDSNQPQHF
TRBV28	TRBJ1-4	-	few	TGTGCCAGCAGTGGGGGACGAGGGGAAAAACTGTTTTTT	CASSGGRGEKLFF
TRBV10-3	TRBJ1-2	-	few	TGTGCCATCCCCGAAATTAAGGGGGGGGCTCGTGGCTACACCTTC	CAIPEIKGGARGYTF
TRBV6-1	TRBJ2-5	-	-	TGTGCCAGCAGCTTAGTGGGCGGGGTCGGGGAGACCCAGTACTTC	CASSLVGGVGETQYF
TRBV6-5	TRBJ2-5	-	many	TGTGCCAGCAGTGTCCGCGAACAAGAGACCCAGCACTTC	CASSVREQETQHF
TRBV24-1	TRBJ2-1	TRBD1	-	TGTGCCACCAGTGATCGGACAGGGTCTGGGCATGAGCAGTTCTTC	CATSDRTGSGHEQFF
TRBV7-2	TRBJ1-2	TRBD1	-	TGTGCCAGCAGCTTAGACGGGACAGGGGCGAACTATGGCTACACCTTC	CASSLDGTGANYGYTF
TRBV6-5	TRBJ1-5	-	many	TGTGCCAGCAGGCCGGGGGGGTATCAGCCCCAGCATTTT	CASRPGGYQPQHF
TRBV11-3	TRBJ2-4	-	-	TGTGCCAGCAGCCCTGAGGGGACAACTATTCAGTACTTC	CASSPEGTTIQYF
TRBV20-1	TRBJ1-5	-	many	TGCAGTGCTAGGGAAGCGACGAGCAATCAGCCCCAGCATTTT	CSAREATSNQPQHF
TRBV7-3	TRBJ2-5	-	many	TGTGCCAGCAGCTTAACTCCAGGGCAAGAGACCCAGTACTTC	CASSLTPGQETQYF
TRBV7-9	TRBJ1-2	-	few	TGTGCCAGCAGCTTAGATCTAAAATATGGCTACACCTTC	CASSLDLKYGYTF
TRBV6-1	TRBJ2-7	-	-	TGTGCCAGCAGTGAATGGTATATGAGGGGCTACGAGCAGTACTTC	CASSEWYMRGYEQYF
TRBV6-1	TRBJ1-5	TRBD1	few	TGTGCCAGCAGTACCTCCGGGACAGGGAGTATTATGCCCCAGCATTTT	CASSTSGTGSIMPQHF
TRBV18	TRBJ2-5	TRBD1	few	TGTGCCAGCTCACTACGAGGACAGGGACAAGAGACCCAGTACTTC	CASSLRGQGQETQYF
TRBV3-1	TRBJ1-1	-	many	TGTGCCAGCAGCAATATTTTCGGCACTGAAGCTTTCTTT	CASSNIFGTEAFF
TRBV6-1	TRBJ1-1	-	many	TGTGCCAGCAGTAGGGACGGAGGCACTGAAGCTTTCTTT	CASSRDGGTEAFF
TRBV19	TRBJ1-5	-	-	TGTGCCAGTAGTATAGATCAGGGTCCAGAACAGCCCCAGCATTTT	CASSIDQGPEQPQHF
TRBV24-1	TRBJ2-2	-	-	TGTGCCAGCAGTTTGGTCCCGGCAGGGATCAACACCGGGGAGCTGTTTTTT	CASSLVPAGINTGELFF
TRBV7-3	TRBJ1-2	TRBD1	-	TGTGCCAGCAGCCCAGGGGGACAGGGTACTCTCTATGGCTACACCTTC	CASSPGGQGTLYGYTF
TRBV10-3	TRBJ2-7	-	many	TGTGCCACACAGGGAATCTCCTACGAGCAGTACTTC	CATQGISYEQYF
TRBV9	TRBJ1-6	-	-	TGTGCCAGCTCCGCCTACCGGGCCCCGGATCTGAGTTCACCCCTCCACTTT	CASSAYRAPDLSSPLHF
TRBV29-1	TRBJ2-3	-	few	TGCAGCGTTGAAGGACTAGTTCGGGGCACAGATACGCAGTATTTT	CSVEGLVRGTDTQYF
TRBV27	TRBJ2-7	-	-	TGTGCCAGCAGTTTATCGGTTGGGTACGAGCAGTACTTC	CASSLSVGYEQYF
TRBV2	TRBJ2-6	TRBD1	-	TGTGCCAGCAGGGGTTCCGGGACAGGGGTTAGCTCTGGGGCCAACGTCCTGACTTTC	CASRGSGTGVSSGANVLTF
TRBV7-8	TRBJ1-6	TRBD1	many	TGTGCCAGCAGCTTGCCGGGACAGGGGGCCATAGAGTCCTATAATTCACCCCTCCACTTT	CASSLPGQGAIESYNSPLHF
TRBV10-3	TRBJ2-7	TRBD1	-	TGTGCCAGCAGGAACCGGGACAGGGGGGACTACGAGCAGTACTTC	CASRNRDRGDYEQYF
TRBV7-2	TRBJ1-4	TRBD1	many	TGTGCCAGCAGCGTCCAGGGGGCAGGGGAAAAACTGTTTTTT	CASSVQGAGEKLFF
TRBV29-1	TRBJ2-2	TRBD1	few	TGCAGCGTTGAAGGGTGGGCCGCTAGGGACAGAGGCAACACCGGGGAGCTGTTTTTT	CSVEGWAARDRGNTGELFF
TRBV4-2	TRBJ2-7	TRBD2	few	TGTGCCAGCAGCCTATTATCTAGCGGGCTTTCCTACGAGCAGTACTTC	CASSLLSSGLSYEQYF
TRBV29-1	TRBJ2-7	TRBD1	many	TGCAGCGTTCTACAGGGGTACGAGCAGTACTTC	CSVLQGYEQYF
TRBV7-2	TRBJ1-2	-	many	TGTGCCAGCTACCTCTACAGGGCTAACTATGGCTACACCTTC	CASYLYRANYGYTF
TRBV6-7	TRBJ2-7	TRBD2	many	TGTGCCAGCAGTTCGGGCACTAGCGGGGGACTTCAGTACGAGCAGTACTTC	CASSSGTSGGLQYEQYF
TRBV2	TRBJ2-7	-	-	TGTGCCAGCAGTTTATCGTCCAGCCGCCACGAGCAGTACTTC	CASSLSSSRHEQYF
TRBV12-3/TRBV12-4	TRBJ1-6	-	few	TGTGCCAGCAGGCCGGGGGTGTCCTATAATTCACCCCTCCACTTT	CASRPGVSYNSPLHF
TRBV3-1	TRBJ2-7	TRBD2	few	TGTGCCAGCAGCCCAGGGACTAGCGGGAGAAAAAACTACTTC	CASSPGTSGRKNYF
TRBV9	TRBJ1-6	-	-	TGTGCCAGCAGCGTAGCCCACGATACAGGCCCGGATTCACCCCTCCACTTT	CASSVAHDTGPDSPLHF
TRBV20-1	TRBJ2-5	TRBD1	-	TGCAGTGCTAGAGCCCTTACCGGGACAGGGAAAGAGACCCAGTACTTC	CSARALTGTGKETQYF
TRBV7-2	TRBJ2-7	-	-	TGTGCCAGCAGCTCGATGACAGGCTCCAGGCTGCGCGAGCAGTACTTC	CASSSMTGSRLREQYF
TRBV29-1	TRBJ1-5	-	many	TGCAGCGTTGTCGCAGGTAGCAATCAGCCCCAGCATTTT	CSVVAGSNQPQHF
TRBV5-8	TRBJ1-2	-	many	TGTGCCAGCAGCTTGCGTGGTGGCTACACCTTC	CASSLRGGYTF